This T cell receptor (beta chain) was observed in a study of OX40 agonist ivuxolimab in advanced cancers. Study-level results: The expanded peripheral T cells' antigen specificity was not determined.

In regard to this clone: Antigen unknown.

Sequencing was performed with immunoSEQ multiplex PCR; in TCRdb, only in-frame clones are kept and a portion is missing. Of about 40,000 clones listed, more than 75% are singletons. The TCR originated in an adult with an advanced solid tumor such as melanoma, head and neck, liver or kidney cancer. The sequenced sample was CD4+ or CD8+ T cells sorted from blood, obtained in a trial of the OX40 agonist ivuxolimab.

Here the CDR3 reads CASSDAGGHVAGEKLFF. In DNA, the CDR3 is TGTGCCAGCAGTGACGCGGGAGGCCACGTGGCGGGGGAAAAACTGTTTTTT. The rearrangement joins TRBV25-1 to TRBJ1-4; D call uncertain. Germline V gene data show CDR1 as MGHDK and CDR2 as SYGVNS. CDR3 size: 17 residues. Trimming left V 3 bases short and J 8 bases short, with 22 bases between.